This is a list of T cell receptor beta chains from one sample in a study of CD4 T cells in relation to SARS-CoV-2 and coronaviruses. Clones were read by immunoSEQ multiplex PCR, and TCRdb kept only the in-frame ones, dropping some. The sample carries 60,000 to 80,000 clones, 85% to 90% recorded once. Specimen: memory CD4+ T cells from PBMCs. The receptor set was obtained from a human donor in good health. The CDR3 runs from the conserved cysteine through the conserved F or W. Fields, in order: V gene, CDR3 length, CDR3 protein.

v_call: TRBV2
cdr3_length: 15
cdr3_aa: CASSEGLAGDYEQYF

v_call: TRBV13
cdr3_length: 16
cdr3_aa: CASSSRREGYFYEQYF

v_call: TRBV28
cdr3_length: 15
cdr3_aa: CASSPRDRGHQPQHF

v_call: TRBV5-6
cdr3_length: 15
cdr3_aa: CASSWRFQGGSEQYF

v_call: TRBV15
cdr3_length: 15
cdr3_aa: CATSPGLAGDYEQYF

v_call: TRBV6-5
cdr3_length: 12
cdr3_aa: CASRTGGSEAFF

v_call: TRBV2
cdr3_length: 11
cdr3_aa: CASRGGEPQHF

v_call: TRBV18
cdr3_length: 13
cdr3_aa: CASRKAGSDGYTF

v_call: TRBV9
cdr3_length: 15
cdr3_aa: CASSVAGNAQYEQYF

v_call: TRBV7-3
cdr3_length: 14
cdr3_aa: CASSEMVGNTEAFF

v_call: TRBV3-1/TRBV3-2
cdr3_length: 13
cdr3_aa: CASSGTGNQGYTF

v_call: TRBV28
cdr3_length: 12
cdr3_aa: CASAARHYEQYF

v_call: TRBV9
cdr3_length: 17
cdr3_aa: CASSPHLSSGGTDTQYF

v_call: TRBV5-6
cdr3_length: 15
cdr3_aa: CASSLVRRMNTEAFF

v_call: TRBV18
cdr3_length: 15
cdr3_aa: CASSPPSGPNTEAFF

v_call: TRBV5-1
cdr3_length: 16
cdr3_aa: CASSLAGLAGQETQYF

v_call: TRBV20-1
cdr3_length: 13
cdr3_aa: CSASDRGREPQHF

v_call: TRBV2
cdr3_length: 15
cdr3_aa: CASTTDRGYNSPLHF

v_call: TRBV5-4
cdr3_length: 14
cdr3_aa: CASSLRQGSDGYTF

v_call: TRBV7-2
cdr3_length: 18
cdr3_aa: CASSLGAGGFGSTDTQYF

v_call: TRBV6-4
cdr3_length: 16
cdr3_aa: CASSEVGVGPTEEQYF

v_call: TRBV19
cdr3_length: 12
cdr3_aa: CASSILGYEQYF

v_call: TRBV9
cdr3_length: 15
cdr3_aa: CASSLSGTGLDTQYF

v_call: TRBV11-2
cdr3_length: 15
cdr3_aa: CASSLVVGRTDTQYF

v_call: TRBV6-5
cdr3_length: 15
cdr3_aa: CASSYSTGGPDTQYF

v_call: TRBV4-1
cdr3_length: 18
cdr3_aa: CASSHTGGESRINSPLHF

v_call: TRBV3-1/TRBV3-2
cdr3_length: 17
cdr3_aa: CASSQVPSGPSTDTQYF

v_call: TRBV5-6
cdr3_length: 11
cdr3_aa: CASSADNEQFF

v_call: TRBV6-6
cdr3_length: 14
cdr3_aa: CASRVTGAAYEQYF

v_call: TRBV27
cdr3_length: 13
cdr3_aa: CASSTLGAYEQYF

v_call: TRBV6-5
cdr3_length: 13
cdr3_aa: CASSYRGSDTQYF